A single T cell receptor beta chain is shown here with its context. These data are taken from a study of control samples from healthy donors and cancer patients. Only in-frame clones appear in the TCRdb table, and some are missing; sequencing was by immunoSEQ multiplex PCR. The table records 40,000 to 50,000 clones, 83% of them present only once. V lost 2 bases and J 7 bases, leaving 12 bases between the germline ends. The CDR3 has 14 amino acids. CDR1 and CDR2 from the germline V gene are MNHEY and SMNVEV (reference sequence). The rearrangement uses TRBV27 and TRBJ2-1, with D perhaps matching TRBD1 (5 bases). The sample taken for sequencing was blood. The source is a man aged 55 to 70 in good health. The CDR3 here is CASSLAGKENEQFF. The CDR3 nucleotides are TGTGCCAGCAGTTTAGCAGGGAAAGAAAATGAGCAGTTCTTC.